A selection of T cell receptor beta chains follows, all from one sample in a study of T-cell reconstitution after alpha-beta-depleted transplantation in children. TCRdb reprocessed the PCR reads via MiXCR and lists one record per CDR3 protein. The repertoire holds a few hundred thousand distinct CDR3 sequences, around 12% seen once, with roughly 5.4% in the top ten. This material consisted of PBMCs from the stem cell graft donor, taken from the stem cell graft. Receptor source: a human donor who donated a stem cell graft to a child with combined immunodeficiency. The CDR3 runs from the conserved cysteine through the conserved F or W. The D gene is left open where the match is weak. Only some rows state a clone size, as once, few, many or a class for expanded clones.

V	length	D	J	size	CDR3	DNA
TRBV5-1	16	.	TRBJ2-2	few	CASSPRIGTDTGELFF	TGCGCCAGCAGCCCGAGGATAGGGACGGACACCGGGGAGCTGTTTTTT
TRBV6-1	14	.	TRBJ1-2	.	CASSWDSLLSGYTF	TGTGCCAGCAGCTGGGACTCGCTCTTGAGTGGCTACACCTTC
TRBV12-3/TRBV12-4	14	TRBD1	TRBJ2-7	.	CASSTYDRGYEQYF	TGTGCCAGCAGTACCTACGACAGGGGGTACGAGCAGTACTTC
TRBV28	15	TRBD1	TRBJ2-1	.	CASSRAGTGGGEQFF	TGTGCCAGCAGTAGAGCCGGGACAGGGGGCGGTGAGCAGTTCTTC
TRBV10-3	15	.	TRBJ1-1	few	CAISVEDPMNTEAFF	TGTGCCATCAGTGTAGAGGACCCCATGAACACTGAAGCTTTCTTT
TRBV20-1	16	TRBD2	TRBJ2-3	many	CSAGRASGGLRDTQYF	TGCAGTGCGGGGAGGGCTAGCGGGGGCCTCAGGGATACGCAGTATTTT
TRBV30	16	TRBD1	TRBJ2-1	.	CAWRVVGGQGKNEQFF	TGTGCCTGGAGAGTAGTGGGGGGACAGGGAAAAAATGAGCAGTTCTTC
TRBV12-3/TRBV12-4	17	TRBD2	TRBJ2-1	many	CASSLNYGTSGSDEQFF	TGTGCCAGCAGTTTAAACTATGGGACTAGCGGGAGCGATGAGCAGTTCTTC
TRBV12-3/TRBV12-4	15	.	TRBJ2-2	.	CASSPSEMGTGELFF	TGTGCCAGCAGTCCTAGCGAAATGGGGACCGGGGAGCTGTTTTTT
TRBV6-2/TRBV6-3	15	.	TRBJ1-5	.	CASSYLGGGGQPQHF	TGTGCCAGCAGTTACCTGGGAGGAGGAGGACAGCCCCAGCATTTT
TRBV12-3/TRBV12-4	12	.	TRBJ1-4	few	CASSLDSKKLFF	TGTGCCAGCAGTTTGGACAGCAAAAAACTGTTTTTT
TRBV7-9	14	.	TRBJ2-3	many	CASSLEGLTDTQYF	TGTGCCAGCAGCCTCGAGGGCCTGACAGATACGCAGTATTTT
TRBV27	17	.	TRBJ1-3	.	CASSSTIGDMVRNTLYF	TGTGCCAGCAGTTCGACCATTGGAGACATGGTTCGAAACACCTTATATTTT
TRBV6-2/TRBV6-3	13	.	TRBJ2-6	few	CASMAAGANVLTF	TGTGCCAGCATGGCGGCTGGGGCCAACGTCCTGACTTTC
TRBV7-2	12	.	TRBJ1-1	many	CASTALRGLAFF	TGTGCCAGCACCGCCCTTCGGGGTTTGGCTTTCTTT
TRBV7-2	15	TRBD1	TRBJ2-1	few	CASSLWDRASNEQFF	TGTGCCAGCAGCTTGTGGGACAGGGCCTCTAATGAGCAGTTCTTC
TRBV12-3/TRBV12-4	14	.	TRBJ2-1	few	CASSLVGLNNEQFF	TGTGCCAGCAGTTTAGTCGGGTTGAACAATGAGCAGTTCTTC
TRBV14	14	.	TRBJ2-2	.	CASSQSRNTGELFF	TGTGCCAGCAGCCAATCACGGAACACCGGGGAGCTGTTTTTT
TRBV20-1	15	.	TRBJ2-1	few	CSANKGGAGANEQFF	TGCAGTGCTAATAAAGGTGGGGCGGGGGCAAATGAGCAGTTCTTC
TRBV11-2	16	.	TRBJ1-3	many	CASSLGTVGSGNTIYF	TGTGCCAGCAGCTTAGGGACAGTGGGCTCTGGAAACACCATATATTTT
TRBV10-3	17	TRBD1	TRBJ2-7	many	CAISDPGGETGGSEQYF	TGTGCCATCAGTGACCCTGGGGGGGAGACAGGGGGCTCCGAGCAGTACTTC
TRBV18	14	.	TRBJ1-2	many	CASSLGGVDYGYTF	TGTGCCAGCTCCCTCGGGGGTGTCGACTATGGCTACACCTTC
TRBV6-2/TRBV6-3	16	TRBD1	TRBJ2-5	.	CASSYSWTGGQETQYF	TGTGCCAGCAGTTACTCTTGGACAGGGGGGCAGGAGACCCAGTACTTC
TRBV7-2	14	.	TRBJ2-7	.	CASSHGLSSYEQYF	TGTGCCAGCAGCCACGGACTCAGCTCCTACGAGCAGTACTTC
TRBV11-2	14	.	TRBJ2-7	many	CASSSIRDIYEQYF	TGTGCCAGCAGCTCGATCCGGGACATCTACGAGCAGTACTTC
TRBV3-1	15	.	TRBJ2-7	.	CASSQVWGGVGEQYF	TGTGCCAGCAGCCAAGTCTGGGGAGGCGTTGGCGAGCAGTACTTC
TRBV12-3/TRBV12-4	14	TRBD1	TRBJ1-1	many	CASSFGTGGTEAFF	TGTGCCAGCAGTTTTGGAACAGGGGGAACTGAAGCTTTCTTT
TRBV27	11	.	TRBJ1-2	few	CASGGIYGYTF	TGTGCCAGCGGGGGCATCTATGGCTACACCTTC
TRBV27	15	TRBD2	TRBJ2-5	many	CASSHGTSGKETQYF	TGTGCCAGCAGTCACGGGACTAGCGGGAAAGAGACCCAGTACTTC